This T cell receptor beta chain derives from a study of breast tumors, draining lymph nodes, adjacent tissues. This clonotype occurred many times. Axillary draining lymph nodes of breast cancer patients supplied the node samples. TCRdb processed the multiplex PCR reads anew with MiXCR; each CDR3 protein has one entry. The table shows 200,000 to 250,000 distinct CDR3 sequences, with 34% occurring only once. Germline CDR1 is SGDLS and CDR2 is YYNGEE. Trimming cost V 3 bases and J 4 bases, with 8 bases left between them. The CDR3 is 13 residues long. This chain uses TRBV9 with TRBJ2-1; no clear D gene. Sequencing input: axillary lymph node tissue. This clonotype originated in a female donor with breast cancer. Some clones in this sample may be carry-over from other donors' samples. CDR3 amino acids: CASSDGPYNEQFF. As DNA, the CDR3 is TGTGCCAGCAGCGACGGACCTTACAATGAGCAGTTCTTC.